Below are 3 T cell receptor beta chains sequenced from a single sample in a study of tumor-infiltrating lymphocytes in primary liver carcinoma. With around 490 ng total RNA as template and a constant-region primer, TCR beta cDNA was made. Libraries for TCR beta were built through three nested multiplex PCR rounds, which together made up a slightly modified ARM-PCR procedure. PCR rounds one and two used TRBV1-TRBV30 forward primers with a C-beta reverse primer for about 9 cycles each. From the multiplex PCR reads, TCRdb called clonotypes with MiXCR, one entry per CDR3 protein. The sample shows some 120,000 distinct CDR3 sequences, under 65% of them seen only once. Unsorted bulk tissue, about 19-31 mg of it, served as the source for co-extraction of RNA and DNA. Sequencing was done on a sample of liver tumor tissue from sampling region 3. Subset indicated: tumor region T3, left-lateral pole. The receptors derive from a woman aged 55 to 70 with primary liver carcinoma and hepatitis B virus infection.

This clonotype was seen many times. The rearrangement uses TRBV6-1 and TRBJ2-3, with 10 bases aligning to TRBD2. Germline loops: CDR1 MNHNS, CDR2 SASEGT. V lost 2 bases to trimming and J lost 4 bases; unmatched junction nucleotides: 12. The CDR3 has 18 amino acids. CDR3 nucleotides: TGTGCCAGCAGTGAATATTATTTAGCGGGAGGTAGAGCAGATACGCAGTATTTT. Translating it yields CASSEYYLAGGRADTQYF.

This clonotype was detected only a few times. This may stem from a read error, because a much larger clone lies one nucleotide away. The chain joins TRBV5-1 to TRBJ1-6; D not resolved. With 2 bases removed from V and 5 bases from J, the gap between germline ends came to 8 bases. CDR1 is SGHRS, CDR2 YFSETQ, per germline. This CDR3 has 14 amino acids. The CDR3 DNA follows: TGCGCCAGCAGCTTAGGAGAGCATAATTCACCCCTCCACTTT. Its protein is CASSLGEHNSPLHF.

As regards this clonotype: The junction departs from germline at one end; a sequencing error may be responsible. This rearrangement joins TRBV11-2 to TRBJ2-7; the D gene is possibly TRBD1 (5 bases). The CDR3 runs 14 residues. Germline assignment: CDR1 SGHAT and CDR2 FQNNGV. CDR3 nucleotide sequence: TGTGCCAGCAGCTTAATAGGGGCCAGGGTCGAGCAGCACTTC. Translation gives CASSLIGARVEQHF.